What follows is one TCR beta chain and its context. Some clones are missing from TCRdb's copy, which holds only in-frame ones; the method was immunoSEQ multiplex PCR. Of around 1.4 million clones in the sample, around 98.5% were seen once. CDR3 size: 22 residues. This sample stems from a study of shared clonotypes between healthy human individuals. This TCR derives from a man younger than 40 in good health. Material for sequencing was naive CD4+ T cells sorted from blood. Subset of the sample: CD45RA+ positively selected. The chain links TRBV1 to TRBJ2-1; TRBD2 is the table's D call and was not checked against the DNA. TRBV1 is a pseudogene segment. This CDR3 is CTSSQDPPLLAGVRLSYNEQFF. CDR3 coding DNA: TGCACCAGCAGCCAAGATCCCCCTCTTTTAGCGGGTGTACGGCTTTCCTACAATGAGCAGTTCTTC.